This T cell receptor beta chain was observed in a study of blood T cell repertoires in COVID-19. The CDR3 has 13 residues. V was shortened by 7 bases and J by 4 bases, with 8 bases between the two germline ends. Germline-derived CDR1 and CDR2 are MNHEY and SMNVEV (reference sequence). In the original workflow: By means of reference gene primer amplification, nucleated cell counts were estimated. The repertoire was sequenced with immunoSEQ multiplex PCR; TCRdb's copy has only in-frame clones and lacks some. Clonal size and the V and J genes are those of that table, whereas D and trimming came from the DNA. The sample carries roughly 190,000 clones, approximately 90% recorded once.

The chain has TRBV27 and TRBJ2-6; possibly TRBD1 for D (5 bases). This clonotype was obtained from a man between 60 and 70 years old with active or convalescent COVID-19. Material for sequencing was peripheral blood. CDR3 in amino acids: CASTRAGANVLTF. Here the CDR3 DNA reads TGTGCCAGCACCAGGGCAGGGGCCAACGTCCTGACTTTC.